This TCR beta chain is drawn from a study of post-analysis software for immune sequencing data. Overall study results and limits: Controls showed lower frequencies than patients for roughly five TRBV segments, and TRBV5-6, TRBV5-1 and TRBV20-1 were among these.

The library was made from cDNA and included unique molecular identifiers. One entry per CDR3 protein, called by TCRdb with MiXCR from the PCR reads. The data hold approximately 250,000 distinct CDR3 sequences, with 35% to 40% observed a single time. Turning to this clonotype: Its matching antigen is unknown.

This CDR3 is 15 amino acids long. Germline lookup yields CDR1 SGHTA and CDR2 FQGNSA. V shed 6 bases, J shed 7 bases, and the junction held 10 bases outside the gene matches. This TCR came from a girl aged 10-17 years with multiple sclerosis. The chain uses TRBV7-2 and TRBJ2-3; 10 bases are a match to TRBD2. The specimen sequenced was blood. The CDR3 loop reads CASSRRLAGEYTQYF. Here the CDR3 DNA reads TGTGCCAGCAGTCGTCGGCTAGCGGGGGAATATACGCAGTATTTT.